The TCR beta chain described here comes from a study of cytomegalovirus exposure and HLA in healthy donors (TCRdb year 2017). Describing the broader study: In an earlier analysis of some 610 of the donors, roughly 300 Gb of sequence data and about 110 million unique TCR beta sequences from approximately 180 million T cells were reported. An early release that covered about 600 HLA-typed donors contained 250 to 350 gigabases of sequencing data and tens of millions of unique TCR sequences. A later analysis re-analyzed previously published TCR beta repertoires from hundreds of donors and added high-resolution HLA genotyping to study TCR occurrence patterns. Using immunosequencing, the study profiled T cell repertoires from 666 subjects and related those repertoires to cytomegalovirus serostatus. Along with the roughly 700-subject first cohort, a separate validation cohort of over a hundred different subjects was used. In the later analysis, no new phenotypic data were used to find candidate immune exposures; instead, reliance was placed on TCR beta sequences and their occurrence across donors. Alongside the repertoire data, information on donor age, sex, ethnicity and CMV serostatus was compiled. Class I and class II HLA loci were covered by the typing at four-digit resolution. Among 398 genotyped donors of the cohort, an average of roughly 240,000 unique TCR beta nucleotide sequences were sequenced per donor, around 20% of them non-productive. All discovery cohort repertoires had been generated using a single sequencing platform. To decide whether each TCR beta V gene segment behaved as functional or pseudogenic, an earlier analysis of several hundred of the donors relied on high-throughput TCR beta sequencing. The aim of the study was to test whether cataloging public T cell receptors could identify signatures of past pathogen exposure. High-throughput TCR immunosequencing, statistical association of individual TCRs with disease status, and machine learning were combined to predict cytomegalovirus infection status. A later genetic analysis used genome-wide SNP genotypes for about three fifths of the 666 donors, treating that subset as a discovery cohort. Roughly 5 DR-DQ haplotypes were handled as single units for association and clustering, since linkage in the cohort was strong. Among the roughly 430 genotyped donors, more than 70% belonged to the genetic ancestry cluster associated with self-reported Caucasian donors. The number of donors typed differed by locus, with roughly 629-640 for A, B, C, DRB1 and DQB1, 522 for DQA1, 600 to 610 for DPA1, and some 470 for DPB1.

Comment on this clone: This receptor's antigen is unknown.

Results the study describes overall, beyond this receptor: Because HLA typing was missing for some donors at each locus, association tests included only the typed subset. About 15 rarely observed V segments, including chromosome 9 orphons, were excluded from the earlier analysis of approximately 600 of the donors because counts were too low. According to the authors, the approach could potentially be generalized to other disease states and immunological phenotypes. A further reported finding was that TCR beta sequences accurately predicted the HLA-A and HLA-B alleles for most subjects in the first cohort. In a later analysis, the rate of TCR association differed among HLA loci, with DRB1 alleles having the most associated TCRs and HLA-C alleles having the fewest. Specific HLA alleles were associated with more than 15,000 TCR beta sequences at a false discovery rate of 0.05 in a later analysis. A later analysis found that HLA-associated TCR beta chains were more clonally expanded and had lower generation probabilities than equally common non-associated chains. The sequencing pipeline was judged likely to have produced a cluster of highly shared sequence variants as a technical artifact. Cytomegalovirus status was reported to be diagnosed by the classifier with high specificity and sensitivity in both the original and validation cohorts. While some public TCRs were present in many individuals, most TCR sequences turned up only very rarely across donors. Correlated functional status among segregating V segments might be attributable to linkage disequilibrium, but an unknown experimental factor could not be ruled out. In a later analysis, most CMV-associated TCR beta chains were found to appear HLA-restricted, with HLA associations seemingly driven largely by CMV exposure. In a later genetic analysis, a missense DCLRE1C variant was associated with V-gene and J-gene trimming of TCR beta chains, and the association was replicated in an independent cohort. Assigning TCR associations to individual alleles was difficult when HLA alleles, especially DR and DQ, strongly co-occurred. According to a later genetic analysis, donors in an Asian-associated ancestry cluster had fewer N-insertions in productive TCRs than the roughly 700-donor mean. Because the 87-base-pair reads could not distinguish some IMGT-functional V segments, including TRBV6-2 and TRBV6-3, those segments were excluded. In the study, 150 to 200 TCR beta chains were listed as associated with cytomegalovirus. Immune exposure information for the cohort was limited to CMV serostatus. This cohort had only TCR beta chains sequenced, and the lack of alpha or paired-chain data limited which features could be detected. In vitro tests confirmed that a few of the cytomegalovirus-associated TCR beta chains recognize cytomegalovirus antigens. In an earlier analysis of more than 450 of the donors, most TCR beta V segments were observed in productive rearrangements about 87% or about 30% of the time, broadly matching IMGT annotations. Presence/absence analyses assumed roughly uniform sequencing depth across donors, an assumption that may not hold. In a later analysis, several top co-occurrence clusters were reported to appear linked to parvovirus B19, influenza, CMV and Epstein-Barr virus.

In total, 666 healthy bone marrow donors made up the cohort. Cohort members were all nominally healthy when sampled, although unrecorded immune exposures were likely present. The donor tested CMV seropositive, placing the donor among the approximately 310 seropositive members of the cohort. A peripheral blood sample was provided by each donor, and peripheral blood mononuclear cells were used for TCR beta sequencing. Genomic DNA was extracted from the blood cell samples with the Qiagen DNeasy Blood Extraction Kit. Libraries were constructed by the immunoSEQ multiplex PCR assay. A mixture of 60 forward primers for TCR Vbeta segments and 13 reverse primers for TCR Jbeta segments was used in the multiplex PCR. The CDR3 region of rearranged TCR beta genes was amplified from genomic DNA by a multiplex PCR assay. Amplified TCR beta libraries were sequenced as 87-base-pair reads on the Illumina HiSeq System. The original pipeline was this. In a later analysis, some 80 million unique TCR beta chains were counted across the roughly 700 repertoires, and about 9.9 million of these chains were shared by at least two donors. Raw reads were error-corrected and collapsed into unique sequences by a nearest-neighbor algorithm in which closely related sequences were merged to remove PCR and sequencing errors. To assign V, D and J gene segments, CDR3 sequences were aligned to IMGT reference sequences. For a sequence to be retained, at least a six-nucleotide match to both a V gene segment and a J gene segment was required. Rearrangements were called productive when the CDR3 lacked stop codons and stayed in frame with V and J; all others were non-productive. Following IMGT convention, CDR3 was defined as the stretch from the second conserved V-encoded cysteine to the conserved J-encoded phenylalanine. The earlier analysis of some 580 of the donors excluded any sequence lacking an unambiguous match to a single V gene segment. An earlier analysis of roughly 590 of the donors called V segments functional above 56.7% productive rearrangements and segregating when the between-donor standard deviation exceeded 5%. A statistical classification framework was built for diagnosing cytomegalovirus status from the catalog of TCR beta chain sequences. A later analysis assigned V and J genes by comparing TCR nucleotide sequences with IMGT/GENE-DB human TR gene sequences. A later analysis assigned CDR3 sequences and most-parsimonious VDJ recombination scenarios with the TCRdist pipeline. In a later analysis, each TCR beta chain was defined by its CDR3 amino acid sequence together with its V-gene family, and reads without a unique V-gene family were excluded. As a way to deal with suspected cross-contamination and a sequencing artifact, a later analysis dropped 640 or so nucleotide sequences that were highly shared and had low generation probability. For each public chain, a later analysis derived a clonal expansion index from normalized ranks of inferred template counts within each repertoire. Generation probabilities in a later analysis came from a VDJ recombination model fitted to out-of-frame rearrangements, and those results were checked against IGoR. Hypergeometric tests were used in a later analysis to score TCR-TCR, TCR-HLA and TCR-CMV co-occurrence, with a repertoire-size bias correction applied to the TCR pairs. False discovery rates were estimated in a later analysis by permuting HLA or CMV assignments 20 times. A later analysis grouped co-occurring TCRs with DBSCAN, adding TCRdist sequence similarity when clustering within HLA-allele-positive subsets. Repertoires with fewer than 30,000 or more than 120,000 public chains were left out of co-occurrence clustering, as were five repertoires with anomalous nucleotide sharing. Held by TCRdb, this immuneACCESS table contains in-frame sequences only and omits some clones. Under half of the omission traces to an unresolved V gene where checked; the cause of the rest is unknown. V and J calls and clone size are given by that table; D and trimming were obtained from the DNA. The sample has 150,000 to 200,000 clones on record. The ten largest clones represent 0.79% of the sample.

Taken from cysteine to phenylalanine, the CDR3 has 13 residues. Only the CDR3 portion is preserved as DNA: 39 bases, with reading frame beginning at the first base. From V the trimming removes 10 bases and from J it removes 3 bases, while the gene matches leave 7 bases of the junction unaccounted for. Sequences ENHRY (CDR1) and SYGVKD (CDR2) are obtained from the germline V gene. The V gene is TRBV10-3 and the J gene is TRBJ2-5, with 8 middle bases fitting TRBD1. The sample taken for sequencing was PBMCs. The receptor's source is a woman aged 18-29 years in good health and CMV-seropositive. The CDR3 protein: CATTTGQEETQYF. The DNA reads TGTGCCACGACAACGGGACAGGAAGAGACCCAGTACTTC.